This T cell receptor (beta chain) was recovered during a study of blood T cell repertoires in COVID-19. Study information: Material from acute and convalescent COVID-19 was sourced from the United States, Italy and Spain. PBMCs, B-cell-depleted T cells, or T cells were the source of the cDNA or gDNA that made up the material.

Authors' methods: Nucleated cell number was recorded as an estimate derived from reference gene primer amplification. The data were produced by immunoSEQ multiplex PCR, yet TCRdb's version contains in-frame clones alone and is incomplete. V and J calls and clone size are those listed in that table; D and trimming were worked out from the DNA. The sample holds 300,000 or so clones, 89% seen once. CDR1 is SGHTA, CDR2 FQGNSA, per germline. V lost 1 base and J lost 3; bases outside the gene matches: 4. The CDR3 contains 16 residues. The sequence came from a man younger than 35 who had recovered from COVID-19. The rearrangement links TRBV7-2 to TRBJ2-3, with TRBD2 matching 10 bases. Sequencing used peripheral blood. The CDR3 nucleotides are TGTGCCAGCAGCTTAGGTAGCGGGGGGAGGACAGATACGCAGTATTTT. Translated: CASSLGSGGRTDTQYF.